This T cell receptor beta chain was sequenced during a study of T cell responses to AZD1222 COVID-19 vaccine (dated by TCRdb to about 2021). At the level of the whole study: AZD1222 recipients with second doses at about 4 weeks or about 12 weeks were pooled, because spike-specific TCR depth and breadth did not differ between schedules. A total of under 250 trial participants underwent TCR sequencing, of whom 200 to 220 had received two doses of AZD1222 and approximately 26 had received two doses of the MenACWY control vaccine. Trial participants were enrolled into age subgroups of 18-55, 56-69 and 70-plus years, which contained 148, 28 and 57 TCR-sequenced participants, respectively.

The CDR3 regions of human TCRbeta chains were analyzed by immunosequencing. The authors' pipeline ran thus. TCRs in the repertoires were compared against a reference library of SARS-CoV-2-specific TCRs that had been generated with the MIRA antigen-specificity platform. Breadth was defined as the fraction of unique TCRs that were SARS-CoV-2-associated, and depth was defined as the fraction of total T cells that were SARS-CoV-2-associated. Using the MIRA data, each spike-specific TCR was mapped to the spike region that the TCR reacts to and placed in a CD4 or CD8 class. Log10-transformed breadth and depth values were compared by one-way ANOVA with Sidak's multiple comparisons tests. TCRdb retrieved this table from immuneACCESS and kept in-frame rearrangements only. Not all clones are present; in checked studies, unresolved V genes account for under half, and no reason is known for the remainder. V and J calls and clone size are given by that table; D and trimming were obtained from the DNA. Present in this sample are approximately 74,000 clones, 80% to 90% of which were seen just once. The ten largest make up over 2% of the sample.

Results and caveats for the whole study, not just this receptor: The whole spike protein was spanned by vaccine-associated CD4 TCRs, and dominant responses were seen in regions 160-218 and 743-854. Participants were mostly white British, with more females than males. The authors suggested clonal diversity may have been underestimated. In the small 56-69-year group, the increase in depth fell short of significance, most likely because of low power. Reportedly, close to half of the unique spike-specific TCRs recognized epitopes lying outside the regions that are mutated in the B.1.351 and B.1.1.7 variants. Conclusions about previously exposed vaccinees are limited because only a handful of AZD1222 recipients were SARS-CoV-2 seropositive at baseline. No day 14 peak-response samples were available, so repertoires were characterized only after the peak T cell response. After two AZD1222 doses, both the breadth and the depth of spike-specific TCRs were significantly higher than at day 0 and than in MenACWY recipients.

The table lists this clone with a count of one. This clone's antigen is unknown. Nothing much larger sits one base from this clone, and base qualities are not available. The time point label, read with the paper, signifies: baseline before first vaccination. Vaccinee samples were obtained from the UK trials COV001 and COV002, which included a single-blind randomized controlled phase 2/3 trial of AZD1222 (ChAdOx1 nCoV-19) in healthy adults. For TCRbeta chain sequencing, PBMC samples from trial participants were taken at day 0 and at day 28 after the second dose. Counted from cysteine to phenylalanine, this CDR3 has 12 amino acids. CDR3 DNA is the only sequence kept; it has 36 bases, read in frame from the first base. Looking up the germline V gene yields CDR1 MDHEN and CDR2 SYDVKM. Trimming removed 7 bases from V and 5 bases from J, leaving 11 bases between the germline ends.

The sample was peripheral blood, taken on day 0 of AZD1222 vaccination. The sequence was obtained from an adult in good health. The chain joins TRBV28 to TRBJ2-5; the D gene is not confidently resolved. The sequenced DNA: TGTGCCAGCATTTCGCCCGTGGAGACCCAGTACTTC. This sequence encodes CASISPVETQYF.